This T cell receptor beta chain was captured by sequencing in a study of T cell changes during pregnancy in multiple sclerosis. V gave up 5 bases and J gave up 2 bases; unmatched junction bases: 6. Germline V gene sequence: CDR1 SGHTA, CDR2 FQGNSA. The CDR3 length is 15 residues. This table comes from immunoSEQ multiplex PCR, and its TCRdb copy is limited to in-frame clones, with some not included. The table lists 15,000 to 17,000 clones, approximately 83% of them singletons. This clone was seen just once. The gene calls are TRBV7-2 and TRBJ1-3, with 7 bases lining up with TRBD1. The sequence derives from a female donor in good health, enrolled as a control in a pregnancy study. The sample was CD8+ T cells from peripheral blood mononuclear cells, taken after pregnancy. This CDR3 is CASSPMTGTGNTIYF. DNA for the CDR3: TGTGCCAGCAGCCCGATGACAGGGACTGGAAACACCATATATTTT.